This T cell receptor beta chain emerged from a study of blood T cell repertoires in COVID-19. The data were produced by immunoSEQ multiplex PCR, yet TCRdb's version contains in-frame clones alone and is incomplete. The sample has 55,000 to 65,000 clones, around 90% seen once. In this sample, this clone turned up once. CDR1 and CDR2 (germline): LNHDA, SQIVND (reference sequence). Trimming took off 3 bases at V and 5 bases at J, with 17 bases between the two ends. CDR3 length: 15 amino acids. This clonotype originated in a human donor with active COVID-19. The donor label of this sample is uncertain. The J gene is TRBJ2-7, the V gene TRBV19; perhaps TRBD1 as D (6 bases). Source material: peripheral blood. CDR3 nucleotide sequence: TGTGCCAGTAGTATCCCCGGAACAGGGACGCACGAGCAGTACTTC. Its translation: CASSIPGTGTHEQYF.